These 14 T cell receptor beta chains came from one sample sequenced in a study of blood T cells in healthy people across ages. Combining a sample-barcoded 5' primer with a J-beta primer mix, a second PCR ran for 7 to 11 cycles. One entry per CDR3 protein results from TCRdb running MiXCR on the 5' RACE reads. The data contain some 670,000 distinct CDR3 sequences, over 40% of them singletons. The material sequenced was blood. The receptors originated from a woman older than 75 in good health.

This clonotype was seen ten or more times. The gene calls are TRBV12-3 or TRBV12-4 and TRBJ1-4, with D unclear. Trimming shortened V by 2 bases and J by 5 bases, and 9 bases separated the two germline ends. This CDR3 has 14 amino acids. CDR3 loop: CASSLWQINEKLFF. The CDR3 DNA sequence: TGTGCCAGCAGTTTATGGCAGATAAATGAAAAACTGTTTTTT.

This chain links TRBV12-3 or TRBV12-4 with TRBJ2-3; no clear D. This CDR3 is built from 10 residues. Trimming pared 8 bases from V and 5 bases from J, leaving 5 bases between. The CDR3 is CASLLDTQYF. The CDR3 nucleotides read TGTGCCAGCCTCCTAGATACGCAGTATTTT.

This clonotype was seen a few times. The CDR3 spells CASSLWRGQGLGTEAFF. Written as DNA, the CDR3 is TGTGCCAGCAGCTTATGGAGAGGACAGGGGCTGGGCACTGAAGCTTTCTTT. The chain is built from TRBV7-9 and TRBJ1-1; 9 nucleotides align to TRBD1. Germline lookup yields CDR1 SEHNR and CDR2 FQNEAQ (reference sequence). This CDR3 is 17 amino acids long. The ends lost 2 bases at V and 4 bases at J; junction bases unmatched: 11.

J is TRBJ1-5 and V is TRBV9, with 7 positions matching TRBD1. V shed 0 bases, J shed 6 bases, and the junction held 12 bases outside the gene matches. The germline V gene has CDR1 SGDLS and CDR2 YYNGEE. CDR3 length: 17 amino acids. The CDR3: CASSVVDDRVLGQPQHF. The CDR3 DNA is TGTGCCAGCAGCGTAGTGGACGACAGGGTCCTAGGTCAGCCCCAGCATTTT.

The chain recombines TRBV7-9 with TRBJ1-2, with TRBD1 matching 8 bases. J gave up 1 base and V 3 bases, and 10 bases lay outside the gene matches. The CDR3 spans 17 residues. CDR1 and CDR2 from the germline V gene are SEHNR and FQNEAQ (reference sequence). The CDR3 here is CASSFVSGTGFNYGYTF. Written as DNA, the CDR3 is TGTGCCAGCAGCTTTGTTTCCGGGACAGGATTTAACTATGGCTACACCTTC.

This clonotype was seen a few times. The chain employs TRBV9 and TRBJ1-2, with TRBD1 matching 8 bases. The V segment lost 3 bases and the J segment 2 bases; nucleotides outside the gene matches: 3. The CDR3 totals 14 residues. CDR1 is SGDLS, CDR2 YYNGEE, per germline. The CDR3 region is CASSARTGNYGYTF. The CDR3 bases are TGTGCCAGCAGCGCTCGGACAGGGAACTATGGCTACACCTTC.

The rearrangement joins TRBV24-1 to TRBJ2-1; D is perhaps TRBD1 (6 bases). The germline V gene has CDR1 KGHDR and CDR2 SFDVKD. V was pared by 6 bases and J by 3 bases, with 14 bases between. CDR3 length equals 15 residues. CDR3 nucleotide sequence: TGTGCCACCAGTTTAGGGGGACGGTTCTACAATGAGCAGTTCTTC. It codes for CATSLGGRFYNEQFF.

The V and J genes are TRBV21-1 and TRBJ2-7. TRBV21-1 is a recognized pseudogene. The CDR3 spans 12 residues. DNA of the CDR3: TGTGCCAGCAGCAAAAAGCCCTACGAGCAGTACTTC. Its translation: CASSKKPYEQYF.

This clonotype was found a few times. V and J are TRBV2 and TRBJ2-7, with D possibly being TRBD2 (5 bases). The germline gives CDR1 SNHLY, CDR2 FYNNEI. CDR3 length: 15 residues. Between the trimmed V and J ends, which lost 7 bases and 3 bases, there was a span of 19 bases. CDR3 sequence: CASTPGGANHYEQYF. The CDR3 bases are TGTGCCAGCACTCCAGGAGGAGCGAACCACTACGAGCAGTACTTC.

This chain links TRBV5-1 with TRBJ2-4, with D tentatively TRBD1 or TRBD2 (5 bases each). The J call may be wrong; the DNA end is better matched by TRBJ2-7. The V gene's germline CDR1 is SGHRS and CDR2 YFSETQ. The CDR3 has 13 amino acids. DNA for the CDR3: TGCGCCAGCAGCTTTATTGGGGGTGACGAGCAGTACTTC. Translated, it gives CASSFIGGDEQYF.

This clonotype has a count of ten or more. The chain is built from TRBV18 and TRBJ2-3; perhaps TRBD1 as D (5 bases). Germline loops: CDR1 KGHSH, CDR2 LQKENI. V was clipped by 2 bases and J by 0 bases, with 9 bases between them. CDR3 size: 15 residues. The chain's CDR3 is CASSPSQGSTDTQYF. CDR3 coding DNA: TGTGCCAGCTCACCATCTCAGGGTAGCACAGATACGCAGTATTTT.

In its sample, this clonotype was seen many times. The genes are TRBV7-9 and TRBJ1-2; D call uncertain. V lost 2 bases and J lost 8, with 21 bases in between. The CDR3 is 16 amino acids. The germline V gene has CDR1 SEHNR and CDR2 FQNEAQ (reference sequence). The DNA for the CDR3 is TGTGCCAGCAGCTTAATGAGGGTCCCTACCTCGGGGGGCTACACCTTC. Protein: CASSLMRVPTSGGYTF.

A word on this clonotype: A read error may explain this, as a much larger clone is one base away. The rearrangement joins TRBV11-2 to TRBJ1-4; possible D gene TRBD1, 5 bases. Germline V gene data show CDR1 as SGHAT and CDR2 as FQNNGV. This CDR3 is 13 amino acids long. The CDR3 is CASSVEEGNKLFF. The CDR3 DNA is TGTGCCAGCAGCGTAGAAGAGGGGAACAAACTGTTTTTT.

This clonotype was detected ten times or more. The V call is TRBV29-1, the J call TRBJ2-3, with 11 bases that match TRBD1. J gave up 0 bases and V 7 bases, and 12 bases lay outside the gene matches. The CDR3 has 17 residues. Looked up from germline, CDR1 is SQVTM and CDR2 is ANQGSEA. The CDR3 DNA reads TGCAGCGGGAAGGGGACAGGGGGACCCTTAAGCACAGATACGCAGTATTTT. Translated: CSGKGTGGPLSTDTQYF.